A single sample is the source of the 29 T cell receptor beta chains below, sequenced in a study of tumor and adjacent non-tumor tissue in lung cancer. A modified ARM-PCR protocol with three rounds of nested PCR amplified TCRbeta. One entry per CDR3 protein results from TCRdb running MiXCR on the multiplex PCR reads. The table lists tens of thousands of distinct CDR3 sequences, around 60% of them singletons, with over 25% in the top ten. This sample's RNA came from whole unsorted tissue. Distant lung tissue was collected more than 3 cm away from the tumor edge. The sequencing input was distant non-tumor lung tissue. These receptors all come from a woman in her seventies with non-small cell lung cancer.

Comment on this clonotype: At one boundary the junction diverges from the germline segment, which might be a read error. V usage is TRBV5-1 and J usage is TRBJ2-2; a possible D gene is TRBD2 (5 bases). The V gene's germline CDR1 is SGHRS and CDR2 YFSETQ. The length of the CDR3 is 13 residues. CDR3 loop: CANSPAWTGELYF. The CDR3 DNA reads TGCGCCAACAGCCCGGCGTGGACCGGGGAGCTGTATTTT.

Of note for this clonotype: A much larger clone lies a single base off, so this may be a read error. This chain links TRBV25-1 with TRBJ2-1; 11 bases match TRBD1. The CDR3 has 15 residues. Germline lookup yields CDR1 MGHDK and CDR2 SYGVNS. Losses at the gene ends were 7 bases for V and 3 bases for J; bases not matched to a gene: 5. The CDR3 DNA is TGTGCCAGCAATGCGGGACAGGGGGTCTACAATGAGCAGTTCTTC. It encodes CASNAGQGVYNEQFF. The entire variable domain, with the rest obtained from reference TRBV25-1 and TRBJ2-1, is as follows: EADIYQTPRYLVIGTGKKITLECSQTMGHDKMYWYQQDPGMELHLIHYSYGVNSTEKGDLSSESTVSRIRTEHFPLTLESARPSHTSQYLCASNAGQGVYNEQFFGPGTRLTVL.

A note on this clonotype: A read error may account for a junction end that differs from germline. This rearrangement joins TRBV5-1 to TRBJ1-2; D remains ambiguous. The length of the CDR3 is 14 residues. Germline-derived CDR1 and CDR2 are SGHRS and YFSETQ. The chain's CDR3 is CASGLDVSNYDYTF. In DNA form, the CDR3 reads TGCGCTAGCGGCTTGGATGTCAGCAACTATGACTACACCTTC.

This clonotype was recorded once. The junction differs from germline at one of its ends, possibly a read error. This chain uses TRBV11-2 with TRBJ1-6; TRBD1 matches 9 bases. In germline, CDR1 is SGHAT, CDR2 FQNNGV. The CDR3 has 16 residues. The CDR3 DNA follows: TGTGCCAGCAGCTACCACCCGGGGACAGGGAAACCACCCATCCACTTT. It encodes CASSYHPGTGKPPIHF.

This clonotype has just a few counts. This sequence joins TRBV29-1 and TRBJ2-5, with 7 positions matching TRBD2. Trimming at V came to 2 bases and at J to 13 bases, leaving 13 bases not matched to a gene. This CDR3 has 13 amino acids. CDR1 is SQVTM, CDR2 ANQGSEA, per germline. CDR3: CSVELVGGETMYF. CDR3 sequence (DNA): TGCAGCGTTGAACTGGTGGGGGGGGAGACCATGTACTTC. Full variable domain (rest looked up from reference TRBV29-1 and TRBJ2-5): SAVISQKPSRDICQRGTSLTIQCQVDSQVTMMFWYRQQPGQSLTLIATANQGSEATYESGFVIDKFPISRPNLTFSTLTVSNMSPEDSSIYLCSVELVGGETMYFGPGTRLLVL.

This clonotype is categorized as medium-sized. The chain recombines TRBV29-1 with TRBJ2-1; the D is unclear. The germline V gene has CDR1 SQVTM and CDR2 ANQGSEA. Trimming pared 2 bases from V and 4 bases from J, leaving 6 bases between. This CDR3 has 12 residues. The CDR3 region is CSVETQYNEQFF. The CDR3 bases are TGCAGCGTTGAAACACAGTACAATGAGCAGTTCTTC.

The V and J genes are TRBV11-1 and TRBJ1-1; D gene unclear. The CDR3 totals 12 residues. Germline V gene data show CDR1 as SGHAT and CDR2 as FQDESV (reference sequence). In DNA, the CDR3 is TGTGAAAGCAGCTTTGAGGGTACTGAAGCTTTCTTT. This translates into CESSFEGTEAFF.

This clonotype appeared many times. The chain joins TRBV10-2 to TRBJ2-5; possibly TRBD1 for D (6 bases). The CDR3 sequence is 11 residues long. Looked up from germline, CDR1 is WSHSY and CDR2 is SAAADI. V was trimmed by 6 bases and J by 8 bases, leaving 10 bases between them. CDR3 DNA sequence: TGCGCCAGCAGACTGGACAGAACCCAGTACTTC. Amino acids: CASRLDRTQYF.

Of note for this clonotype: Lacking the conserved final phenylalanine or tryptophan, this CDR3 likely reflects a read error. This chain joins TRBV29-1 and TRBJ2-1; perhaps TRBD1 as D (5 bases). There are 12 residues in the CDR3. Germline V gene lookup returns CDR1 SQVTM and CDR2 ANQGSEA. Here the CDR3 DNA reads TGCAGTGTTGATTCAGGGTATAATGAGCAGTTCCTC. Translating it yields CSVDSGYNEQFL.

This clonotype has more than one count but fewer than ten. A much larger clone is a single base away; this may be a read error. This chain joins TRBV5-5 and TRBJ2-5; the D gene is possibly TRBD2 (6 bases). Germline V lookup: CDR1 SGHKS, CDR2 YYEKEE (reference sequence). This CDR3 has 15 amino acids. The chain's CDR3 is CVSSPRSEGRETQYF. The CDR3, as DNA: TGTGTCAGCAGCCCCAGGTCCGAGGGGAGGGAGACCCAGTACTTC.

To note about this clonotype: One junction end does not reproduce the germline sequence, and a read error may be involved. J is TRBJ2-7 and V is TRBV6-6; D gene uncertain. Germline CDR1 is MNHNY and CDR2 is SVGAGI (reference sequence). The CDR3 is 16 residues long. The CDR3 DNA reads TGTGTCAGCAGTTTCCTTGGGTCCCGTCTCTCCTACGAGCAGTACTTC. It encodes CVSSFLGSRLSYEQYF.

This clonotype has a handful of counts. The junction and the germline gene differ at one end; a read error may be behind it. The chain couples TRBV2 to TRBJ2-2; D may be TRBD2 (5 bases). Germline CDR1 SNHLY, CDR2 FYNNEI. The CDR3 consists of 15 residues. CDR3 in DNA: TGTGCCAGCAGTGAAGCCCATTACTACACCGGGGAGTTGTTTTTT. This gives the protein CASSEAHYYTGELFF.

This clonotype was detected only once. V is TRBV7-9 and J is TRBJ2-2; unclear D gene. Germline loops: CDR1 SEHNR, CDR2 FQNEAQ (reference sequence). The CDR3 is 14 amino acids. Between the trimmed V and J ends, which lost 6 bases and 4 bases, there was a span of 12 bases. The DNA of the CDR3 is TGTGCCAGCAGTTTGACGGGTGGCACCGGGGAGCTGTTTTTT. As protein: CASSLTGGTGELFF.

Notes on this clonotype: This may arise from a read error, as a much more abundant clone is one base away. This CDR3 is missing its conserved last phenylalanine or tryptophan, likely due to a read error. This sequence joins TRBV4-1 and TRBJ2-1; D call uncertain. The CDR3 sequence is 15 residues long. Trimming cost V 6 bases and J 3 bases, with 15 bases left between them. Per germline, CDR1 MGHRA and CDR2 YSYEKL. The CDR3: CASSPTAGGYNEQFI. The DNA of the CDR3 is TGCGCCAGCAGTCCGACCGCCGGTGGCTACAATGAGCAGTTCATC.

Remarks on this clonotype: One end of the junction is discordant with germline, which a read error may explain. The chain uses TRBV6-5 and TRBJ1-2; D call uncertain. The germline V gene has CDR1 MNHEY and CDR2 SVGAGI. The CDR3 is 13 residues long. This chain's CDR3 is CASSPGTNYGYSF. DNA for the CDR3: TGTGCCAGCAGCCCCGGAACGAACTATGGCTACTCCTTC.

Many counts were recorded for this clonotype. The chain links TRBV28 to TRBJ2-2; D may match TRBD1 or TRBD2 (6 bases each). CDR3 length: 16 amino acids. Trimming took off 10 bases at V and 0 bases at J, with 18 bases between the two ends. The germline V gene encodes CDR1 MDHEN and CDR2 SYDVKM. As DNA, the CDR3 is TGTGCCATTCTGGGGGGCGAATACGCGAACACCGGGGAGCTGTTTTTT. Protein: CAILGGEYANTGELFF.

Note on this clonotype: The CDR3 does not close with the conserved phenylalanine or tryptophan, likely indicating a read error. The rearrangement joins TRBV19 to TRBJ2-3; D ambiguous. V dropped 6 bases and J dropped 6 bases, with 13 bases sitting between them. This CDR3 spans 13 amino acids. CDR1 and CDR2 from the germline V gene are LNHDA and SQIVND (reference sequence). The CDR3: CASSPTRADTQYS. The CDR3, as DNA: TGTGCCAGTAGCCCGACCCGGGCGGATACGCAGTATTCT.

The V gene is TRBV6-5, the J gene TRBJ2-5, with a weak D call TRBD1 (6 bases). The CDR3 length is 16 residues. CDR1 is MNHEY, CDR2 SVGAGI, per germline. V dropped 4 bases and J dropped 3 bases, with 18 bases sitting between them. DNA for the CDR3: TGTGCCAGCAGTTGCGCGCTTGGAGAGGGGGAAGAGACCCAGTACTTC. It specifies CASSCALGEGEETQYF.

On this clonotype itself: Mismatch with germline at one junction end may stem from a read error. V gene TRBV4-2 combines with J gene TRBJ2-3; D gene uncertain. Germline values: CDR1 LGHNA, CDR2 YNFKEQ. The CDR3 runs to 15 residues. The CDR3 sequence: CASSQGVADTDTQCF. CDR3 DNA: TGTGCCAGCAGCCAAGGGGTAGCAGACACAGATACGCAGTGTTTT.

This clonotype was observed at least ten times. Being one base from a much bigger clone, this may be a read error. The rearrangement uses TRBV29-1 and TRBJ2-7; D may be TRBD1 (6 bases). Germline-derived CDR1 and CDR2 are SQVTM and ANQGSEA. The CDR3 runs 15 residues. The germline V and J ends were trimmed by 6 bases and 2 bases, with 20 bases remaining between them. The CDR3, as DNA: TGCAGCGTCCGCGGGCTGGGGGCGTCCACCTACGAGCAGTACTTC. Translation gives CSVRGLGASTYEQYF.

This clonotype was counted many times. The CDR3, as DNA: TGCGCCAGCAGCTTGGTAGGGGGCGGATGGGAGCAGTACTTC. Its protein product is CASSLVGGGWEQYF. V is TRBV5-1 and J is TRBJ2-7, with 7 bases matching TRBD1. CDR1 is SGHRS, CDR2 YFSETQ, per germline. J was trimmed by 7 bases and V by 0 bases; bases with no gene match: 7. The CDR3 sequence is 14 residues long.

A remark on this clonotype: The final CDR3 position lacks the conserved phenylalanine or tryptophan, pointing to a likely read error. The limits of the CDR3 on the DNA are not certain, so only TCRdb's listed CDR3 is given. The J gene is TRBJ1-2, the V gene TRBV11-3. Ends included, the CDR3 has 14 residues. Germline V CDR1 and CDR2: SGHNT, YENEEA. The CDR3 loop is CASSHSGVGYGYAS.

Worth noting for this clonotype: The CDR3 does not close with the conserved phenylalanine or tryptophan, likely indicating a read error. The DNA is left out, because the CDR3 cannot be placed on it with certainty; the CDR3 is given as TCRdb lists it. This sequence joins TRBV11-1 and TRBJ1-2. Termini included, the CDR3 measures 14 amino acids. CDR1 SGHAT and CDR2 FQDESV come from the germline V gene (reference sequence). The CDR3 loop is CASSHSGVGYGYTC.

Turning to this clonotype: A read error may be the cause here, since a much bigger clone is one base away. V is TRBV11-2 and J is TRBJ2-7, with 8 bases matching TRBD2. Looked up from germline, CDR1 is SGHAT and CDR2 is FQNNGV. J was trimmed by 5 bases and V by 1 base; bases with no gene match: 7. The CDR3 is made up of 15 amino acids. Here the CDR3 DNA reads TGTGCCAGCAGCTTAGTATCGGGAGGGCCCCACGAGCAGTACTTC. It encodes CASSLVSGGPHEQYF. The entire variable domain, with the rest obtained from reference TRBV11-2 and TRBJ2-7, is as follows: EAGVAQSPRYKIIEKRQSVAFWCNPISGHATLYWYQQILGQGPKLLIQFQNNGVVDDSQLPKDRFSAERLKGVDSTLKIQPAKLEDSAVYLCASSLVSGGPHEQYFGPGTRLTVT.

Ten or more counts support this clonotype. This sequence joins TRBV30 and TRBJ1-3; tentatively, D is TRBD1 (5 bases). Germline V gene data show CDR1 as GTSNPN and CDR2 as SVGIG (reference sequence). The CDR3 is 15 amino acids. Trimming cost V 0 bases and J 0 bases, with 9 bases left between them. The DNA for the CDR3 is TGTGCCTGGAGTGTTGACAGCCACTCTGGAAACACCATATATTTT. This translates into CAWSVDSHSGNTIYF.

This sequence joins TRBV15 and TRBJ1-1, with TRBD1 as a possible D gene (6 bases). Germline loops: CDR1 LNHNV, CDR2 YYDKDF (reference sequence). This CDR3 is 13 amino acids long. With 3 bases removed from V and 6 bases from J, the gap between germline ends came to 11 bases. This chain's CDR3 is CATSSGRQAEAFF. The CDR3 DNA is TGTGCCACCAGCAGCGGTCGACAGGCTGAAGCTTTCTTT.

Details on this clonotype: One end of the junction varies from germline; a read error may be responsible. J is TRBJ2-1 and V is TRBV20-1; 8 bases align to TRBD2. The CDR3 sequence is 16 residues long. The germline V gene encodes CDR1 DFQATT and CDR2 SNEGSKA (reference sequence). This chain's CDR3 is CSARLAREGLLDERFF. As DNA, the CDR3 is TGCAGTGCTAGACTTGCCCGGGAGGGTCTTTTGGATGAGCGGTTCTTC.

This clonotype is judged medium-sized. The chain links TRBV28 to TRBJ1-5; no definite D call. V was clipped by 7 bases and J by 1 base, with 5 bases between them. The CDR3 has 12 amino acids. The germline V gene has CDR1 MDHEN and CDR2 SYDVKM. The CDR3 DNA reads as TGTGCCAGCAAGAGGAGCAATCAGCCCCAGCATTTT. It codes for CASKRSNQPQHF.

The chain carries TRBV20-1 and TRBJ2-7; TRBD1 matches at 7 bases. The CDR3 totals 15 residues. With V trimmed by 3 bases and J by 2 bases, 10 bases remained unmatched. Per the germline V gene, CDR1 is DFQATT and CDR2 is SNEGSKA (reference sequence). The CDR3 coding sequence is TGCAGTGCTAGTCCTATTAGGCAGGGGGCCTACGAGCAGTACTTC. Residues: CSASPIRQGAYEQYF.